This T cell receptor beta chain was sequenced for a study of blood T cell repertoires in COVID-19. Trimming shortened V by 1 base and J by 5 bases, and 15 bases separated the two germline ends. CDR1 is KGHSH, CDR2 LQKENI, per germline. The CDR3 covers 15 residues. Here immunoSEQ multiplex PCR was the method, and the copy in TCRdb shows in-frame clones only, minus some. The data hold roughly 160,000 clones, with 87% observed a single time. V gene TRBV18 combines with J gene TRBJ2-7, with D possibly matching TRBD1 (7 bases). This sequence originates from a woman aged 55 to 70 who had recovered from COVID-19. What was sequenced was peripheral blood. As DNA, the CDR3 is TGTGCCAGCTCACCACGAAGTGGAGGGGGCCACGAGCAGTACTTC. It translates to CASSPRSGGGHEQYF.